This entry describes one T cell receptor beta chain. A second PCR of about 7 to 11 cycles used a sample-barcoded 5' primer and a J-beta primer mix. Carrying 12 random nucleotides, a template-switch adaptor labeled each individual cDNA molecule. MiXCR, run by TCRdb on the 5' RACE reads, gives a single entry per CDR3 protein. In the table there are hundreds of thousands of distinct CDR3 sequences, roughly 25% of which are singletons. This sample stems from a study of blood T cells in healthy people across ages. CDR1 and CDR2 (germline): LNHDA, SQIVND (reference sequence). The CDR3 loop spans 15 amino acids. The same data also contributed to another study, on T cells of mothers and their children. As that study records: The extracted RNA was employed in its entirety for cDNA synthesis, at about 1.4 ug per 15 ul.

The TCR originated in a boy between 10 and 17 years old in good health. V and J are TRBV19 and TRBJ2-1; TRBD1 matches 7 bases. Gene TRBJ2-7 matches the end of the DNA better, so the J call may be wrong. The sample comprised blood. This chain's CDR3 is CASSHADRSSYEQYF. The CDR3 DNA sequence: TGTGCCAGTAGCCATGCGGACAGGTCCTCCTACGAGCAGTACTTC.